This record covers a single T cell receptor (beta chain). V was clipped by 4 bases and J by 0 bases, with 22 bases between them. The CDR3 has 18 amino acids. The germline gives CDR1 SGDLS, CDR2 YYNGEE. The sample belongs to a study of blood T cell repertoires in COVID-19. Looking at the study overall: Samples representing acute and convalescent COVID-19 were sourced from the United States, Italy and Spain. T cells, B-cell-depleted T cells, or PBMCs provided the cDNA or gDNA that served as material.

The authors' processing: Quantification of nucleated cells was approximated via reference gene primer amplification. Profiling relied on immunoSEQ multiplex PCR, and the TCRdb table lists in-frame clones only, not all of them. That table is the source of V, J and clone size, and D and trimming were worked out from the DNA. Of 300,000 to 450,000 clones in the sample, 85% to 90% were seen once. The chain links TRBV9 to TRBJ1-1; tentative D call: TRBD1 (6 bases). This receptor was taken from a human donor in a cohort sampled during active COVID-19. Sequencing was carried out using peripheral blood. The DNA for the CDR3 is TGTGCCAGCAGCCCCCGGAGGCCCAGGGGTCCCTTGAACACTGAAGCTTTCTTT. It codes for CASSPRRPRGPLNTEAFF.